A selection of T cell receptor beta chains follows, all from one sample in a study of T cell repertoires in cytomegalovirus infection. Their antigens remain unidentified. TCRdb independently ran MiXCR on the reads; one entry per CDR3 protein. The profile shows fewer than 65,000 distinct CDR3 sequences, 15% to 25% of them singletons. The sample here was CD8+ T cells from cultured PBMCs, taken from culture after CMV antigen stimulation. These receptors all come from a human donor in good health (CMV status not recorded). Some clones in this sample may be carry-over from other donors' samples. Both conserved end residues are part of each CDR3. A D gene is named only where the DNA matches it firmly. Clone size, where shown, is once, few, many, or a class for clones that have expanded.

size | J | D | V | CDR3 | DNA
once | TRBJ2-1 | TRBD1 | TRBV12-3/TRBV12-4 | CASEGTAYNEQFF | TGTGCCAGCGAGGGGACAGCCTACAATGAGCAGTTCTTC
many | TRBJ2-5 | . | TRBV11-3 | CASSARGQETQYF | TGTGCCAGCAGCGCCCGGGGTCAAGAGACCCAGTACTTC
many | TRBJ2-7 | . | TRBV27 | CASGRYEQYF | TGTGCCAGCGGACGTTACGAGCAGTACTTC
few | TRBJ2-5 | . | TRBV12-3/TRBV12-4 | CASSPSPGLETQYF | TGTGCCAGCAGTCCGTCGCCTGGGTTGGAGACCCAGTACTTC
few | TRBJ1-1 | . | TRBV4-1 | CASSQESGAGTEAFF | TGCGCCAGCAGCCAAGAGTCGGGGGCAGGAACTGAAGCTTTCTTT
few | TRBJ2-7 | . | TRBV28 | CASSLIADARYEQYF | TGTGCCAGCAGTTTAATAGCGGACGCGCGCTACGAGCAGTACTTC
. | TRBJ2-7 | TRBD1 | TRBV5-6 | CASSHAETGGHEQYF | TGTGCCAGCAGCCACGCTGAGACAGGGGGGCACGAGCAGTACTTC
. | TRBJ2-1 | . | TRBV7-6 | CASSLASNEQFF | TGTGCCAGCAGCTTAGCGAGCAATGAGCAGTTCTTC
few | TRBJ2-7 | . | TRBV4-1 | CASSLSPVGAPPEQYF | TGCGCCAGCAGCTTATCACCCGTGGGGGCACCCCCCGAGCAGTACTTC
. | TRBJ2-7 | . | TRBV27 | CASSRQGYEQYF | TGTGCCAGCAGTCGGCAGGGCTACGAGCAGTACTTC
few | TRBJ2-7 | TRBD2 | TRBV12-3/TRBV12-4 | CASSPGGGEQYF | TGTGCCAGCAGCCCGGGGGGAGGGGAGCAGTACTTC
. | TRBJ2-1 | TRBD1 | TRBV6-4 | CASSDSTGGYNEQFF | TGTGCCAGCAGTGACTCGACAGGGGGCTACAATGAGCAGTTCTTC
. | TRBJ2-1 | . | TRBV7-8 | CASSLGSQGNEQFF | TGTGCCAGCAGCTTGGGGTCGCAGGGCAATGAGCAGTTCTTC
few | TRBJ1-1 | TRBD1 | TRBV11-1 | CASSSNRGWFF | TGTGCCAGCAGCTCCAACAGGGGGTGGTTCTTT
once | TRBJ2-3 | TRBD1 | TRBV7-2 | CASSLVAGGTTDTQYF | TGTGCCAGCAGCTTAGTGGCAGGGGGCACGACAGATACGCAGTATTTT
few | TRBJ2-7 | TRBD2 | TRBV19 | CASSEGLAGSYEQYF | TGTGCCAGTAGTGAGGGACTAGCGGGGAGTTACGAGCAGTACTTC
few | TRBJ2-1 | . | TRBV7-2 | CASSSRVGSVNNEQFF | TGTGCCAGCAGCTCGAGGGTGGGGTCGGTAAACAATGAGCAGTTCTTC
. | TRBJ2-7 | . | TRBV12-3/TRBV12-4 | CASSSGGGGEQYF | TGTGCCAGCAGTTCTGGAGGGGGGGGCGAGCAGTACTTC
few | TRBJ2-1 | TRBD1 | TRBV6-2/TRBV6-3 | CASRDRGSPLYNEQFF | TGTGCCAGCAGGGACAGGGGGTCTCCCCTATACAATGAGCAGTTCTTC
. | TRBJ1-1 | . | TRBV19 | CASSIVGRNTEAFF | TGTGCCAGTAGTATAGTCGGACGGAACACTGAAGCTTTCTTT
once | TRBJ1-1 | . | TRBV9 | CASSVTGGDTEAFF | TGTGCCAGCAGCGTTACCGGTGGGGACACTGAAGCTTTCTTT
few | TRBJ2-5 | . | TRBV11-2 | CASSGLIGETQYF | TGTGCCAGCAGCGGACTTATCGGAGAGACCCAGTACTTC
few | TRBJ2-7 | TRBD1 | TRBV19 | CASSTGASEQYF | TGTGCCAGTAGCACAGGGGCCTCCGAGCAGTACTTC
few | TRBJ1-1 | . | TRBV18 | CASSPQRPANTEAFF | TGTGCCAGCTCACCACAAAGACCAGCGAACACTGAAGCTTTCTTT
. | TRBJ2-7 | TRBD1 | TRBV7-9 | CASSHRDSPYEQYF | TGTGCCAGCAGCCACCGGGACAGTCCCTACGAGCAGTACTTC
. | TRBJ1-2 | . | TRBV6-2/TRBV6-3 | CASSYYGEKPHYGYTF | TGTGCCAGCAGTTACTACGGGGAGAAACCCCACTATGGCTACACCTTC
. | TRBJ2-3 | . | TRBV27 | CASRLVDTQYF | TGTGCCAGCAGACTAGTAGATACGCAGTATTTT
many | TRBJ1-1 | . | TRBV7-9 | CASSYGQNTEAFF | TGTGCCAGCAGCTACGGACAGAACACTGAAGCTTTCTTT
. | TRBJ2-1 | TRBD2 | TRBV7-9 | CASSPRGGRDVFEQFF | TGTGCCAGCAGCCCGAGGGGCGGGAGGGACGTCTTTGAGCAGTTCTTC
. | TRBJ2-1 | TRBD2 | TRBV7-9 | CASSLSGSGSTRYNEQFF | TGTGCCAGCAGCTTATCGGGTAGCGGGAGTACTAGGTACAATGAGCAGTTCTTC
few | TRBJ1-5 | . | TRBV11-2 | CASSSSYNQPQHF | TGTGCCAGCAGCTCGTCCTACAATCAGCCCCAGCATTTT
. | TRBJ2-2 | . | TRBV7-2 | CASTTKPAPGADTGELFF | TGTGCCAGCACCACAAAACCCGCACCAGGGGCTGACACCGGGGAGCTGTTTTTT
. | TRBJ2-7 | TRBD1 | TRBV29-1 | CSVENDRGAVDSGEQYF | TGCAGCGTTGAGAACGACAGGGGCGCTGTCGATTCGGGCGAGCAGTACTTC
. | TRBJ1-1 | . | TRBV11-2 | CASSLDEGFSDTEAFF | TGTGCCAGCAGCTTAGATGAGGGGTTCAGCGACACTGAAGCTTTCTTT
. | TRBJ2-1 | . | TRBV11-2 | CASSIAGQRSYNEQFF | TGTGCCAGCAGTATAGCGGGACAGCGCTCCTACAATGAGCAGTTCTTC
few | TRBJ2-4 | . | TRBV7-8 | CASSPPGLLDIQYF | TGTGCCAGCAGCCCCCCAGGGTTACTAGACATTCAGTACTTC
. | TRBJ1-4 | TRBD1 | TRBV15 | CATSRDPGQGNEKLFF | TGTGCCACCAGCAGAGACCCGGGACAGGGGAATGAAAAACTGTTTTTT
. | TRBJ2-7 | TRBD1 | TRBV2 | CASSSGQGYEQYF | TGTGCCAGCAGCTCGGGACAGGGCTACGAGCAGTACTTC